The rows below give T cell receptor beta chains drawn from one sample of a study of OX40 agonist ivuxolimab in advanced cancers. Produced via immunoSEQ multiplex PCR; TCRdb's table is partial and in-frame only. The sample lists roughly 18,000 clones, 75% to 85% occurring once. Sequenced material: CD4+ or CD8+ T cells sorted from blood, taken in a trial of the OX40 agonist ivuxolimab. These receptors all stem from an adult with an advanced solid tumor such as melanoma, head and neck, liver or kidney cancer. The CDR3 runs from the conserved cysteine through the conserved F or W. Each record gives: clone size, D gene, J gene, V gene, CDR3 DNA, CDR3 protein. A D gene is named only where the DNA matches it firmly. Only some rows state a clone size, as once, few, many or a class for expanded clones.

>-|-|TRBJ1-2|TRBV28
TGTGCCAGCAGTGCCCGGTGGGGCTACACCTTC
CASSARWGYTF
>-|-|TRBJ1-2|TRBV6-1
TGTGCCAGCGCTATCTTGGGGAACTATGGCTACACCTTC
CASAILGNYGYTF
>-|-|TRBJ2-3|TRBV6-5
TGTGCCAGCAGTTACTCGATCTCGAAAACAGATACGCAGTATTTT
CASSYSISKTDTQYF
>medium-sized|-|TRBJ2-2|TRBV7-2
TGTGCCAGCATCGGAAAGGGGTTAGGGGAGCTGTTTTTT
CASIGKGLGELFF
>-|TRBD2|TRBJ2-5|TRBV5-4
TGTGCCAGCAGCTTGGGGGGGGGAGAGACCCAGTACTTC
CASSLGGGETQYF
>-|-|TRBJ1-5|TRBV5-6
TGTGCCAGCAGCTTGGCGGCAGTCTTAAATCAGCCCCAGCATTTT
CASSLAAVLNQPQHF
>-|TRBD1|TRBJ2-3|TRBV18
TGTGCCAGCTCACCACCACAGGGGACAGCAGATACGCAGTATTTT
CASSPPQGTADTQYF
>-|-|TRBJ1-5|TRBV30
TGTGCCTGGAGTATGGGGGTCGGGCAGCCCCAGCATTTT
CAWSMGVGQPQHF
>-|TRBD1|TRBJ1-1|TRBV7-2
TGTGCCAGCAGCGTACAGGGGGTGAGCACTGAAGCTTTCTTT
CASSVQGVSTEAFF
>-|TRBD2|TRBJ2-5|TRBV7-2
TGTGCCAGCAGCTTAGCTGTGGGACTAGTTTTATTGGAGACCCAGTACTTC
CASSLAVGLVLLETQYF
>-|TRBD1|TRBJ1-6|TRBV28
TGTGCCAGCAGTTTAGACTACAGGGGGCCTTCACCCCTCCACTTT
CASSLDYRGPSPLHF
>-|-|TRBJ2-7|TRBV7-3
TGTGCCAGCAGCCGGGGACCGACCGGGAACGAGCAGTACTTC
CASSRGPTGNEQYF
>-|-|TRBJ1-3|TRBV6-5
TGTGCCAGCAGGATAACAGGGACGGAAGGAAACACCATATATTTT
CASRITGTEGNTIYF
>-|TRBD1|TRBJ1-2|TRBV7-9
TGTGCCAGCAAAGGGTGGGGACAGGGGGCTTCTGGCTACACCTTC
CASKGWGQGASGYTF
>-|TRBD1|TRBJ1-5|TRBV5-4
TGTGCCAGCAGCTTGGGGACAGGAAAACAGCCCCAGCATTTT
CASSLGTGKQPQHF
>-|-|TRBJ2-5|TRBV28
TGTGCCAGCAGCGAGGTGGGCAGAAGGGAGACCCAGTACTTC
CASSEVGRRETQYF